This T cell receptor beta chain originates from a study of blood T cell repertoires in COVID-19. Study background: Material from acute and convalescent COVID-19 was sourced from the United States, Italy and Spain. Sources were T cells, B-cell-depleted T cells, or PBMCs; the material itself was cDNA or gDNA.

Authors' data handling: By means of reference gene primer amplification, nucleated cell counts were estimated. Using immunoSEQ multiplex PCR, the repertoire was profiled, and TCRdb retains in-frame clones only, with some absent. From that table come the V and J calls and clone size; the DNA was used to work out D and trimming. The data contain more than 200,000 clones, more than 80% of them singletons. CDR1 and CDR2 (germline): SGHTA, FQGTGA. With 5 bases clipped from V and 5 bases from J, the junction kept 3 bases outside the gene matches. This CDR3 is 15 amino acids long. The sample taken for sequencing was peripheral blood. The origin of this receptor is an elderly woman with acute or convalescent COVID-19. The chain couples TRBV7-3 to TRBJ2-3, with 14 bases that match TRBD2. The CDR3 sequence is CASSGTSGSVDTQYF. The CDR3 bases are TGTGCCAGCAGCGGGACTAGCGGGAGTGTAGATACGCAGTATTTT.